A selection of T cell receptor beta chains follows, all from one sample in a study of CD8 T cells in ankylosing spondylitis. MiXCR, run by TCRdb on the 5' RACE reads, gives a single entry per CDR3 protein. The sample lists 500,000 or so distinct CDR3 sequences; about 5.7% were seen once. The sequencing sample was made of blood, either unsorted or a sorted T cell fraction (not recorded which). The receptors derive from a male donor with ankylosing spondylitis. Each CDR3 is given with its conserved first and last residue. A D gene is named only where the DNA matches it firmly. Rows give clone size only sometimes, using once, few, many, or a class for an expanded clone.

CDR3 DNA	CDR3 protein	D gene	V gene	J gene	clone size
TGCAGCGTTGAATTCGGCGGGGGACAGTTCTTC	CSVEFGGGQFF	TRBD2	TRBV29-1	TRBJ2-1	many
TGTGCCAGCAGTTACTTAGGCGCCGAGGGGGGCGGAGGTGGCTACACCTTC	CASSYLGAEGGGGGYTF	.	TRBV6-5	TRBJ1-2	many
TGTGCCAGCAGCTCTCGAACAGGGTTAGGGGCTGAAGCTTTCTTT	CASSSRTGLGAEAFF	.	TRBV7-2	TRBJ1-1	many
TGTGCCAGCAGCTCAGACCCCAGGGAGAGCACTGAAGCTTTCTTT	CASSSDPRESTEAFF	.	TRBV9	TRBJ1-1	many
TGCAGTGCTAGAGATCGGGGGGCCGACGAGCAGTACTTC	CSARDRGADEQYF	.	TRBV20-1	TRBJ2-7	.
TGCGCCAGCAGCCCCCAGGTGGCAGGGTCGAAGACCCAGTACTTC	CASSPQVAGSKTQYF	.	TRBV5-1	TRBJ2-5	many
TGTGCCAGCAGTTACGGAGGAATCCAAGAGACCCAGTACTTC	CASSYGGIQETQYF	.	TRBV6-5	TRBJ2-5	many
TGTGCCAGCAGCTACCAAAGAACAGGGGTGGCAGATACGCAGTATTTT	CASSYQRTGVADTQYF	TRBD1	TRBV14	TRBJ2-3	.
TGTGCCAGCAGCTTAGCGCGAATGGGGAGCAATCAGCCCCAGCATTTT	CASSLARMGSNQPQHF	.	TRBV7-8	TRBJ1-5	many
TGCAGTGCTAGACGGGTAATCATGAACACTGAAGCTTTCTTT	CSARRVIMNTEAFF	.	TRBV20-1	TRBJ1-1	many
TGTGCCAGCAGACCGGACAGGTCGGTCACTGAAGCTTTCTTT	CASRPDRSVTEAFF	TRBD1	TRBV6-1	TRBJ1-1	many
TGTGCCAGGAGGTTTCAACTAGCCCGCTACGAGCAGTACTTC	CARRFQLARYEQYF	.	TRBV7-2	TRBJ2-7	many
TGCGCCAGCAGCTTTGACCACAGGGGGGGTTTCTACGAGCAGTACTTC	CASSFDHRGGFYEQYF	.	TRBV5-1	TRBJ2-7	many